These 10 T cell receptor beta chains were all obtained from the same sample, sequenced in a study of cytomegalovirus exposure and HLA in healthy donors. PCR was performed using 60 Vbeta and 13 Jbeta primers. Assay: immunoSEQ multiplex PCR; the TCRdb copy retains only in-frame clones and omits some. The data show about 150,000 clones, 76% seen once. Input material: PBMCs. The receptors shown here come from a man aged 35 to 55 in good health and CMV-seronegative.

This clone has a handful of counts. This chain uses TRBV7-2 with TRBJ1-2; the D is unclear. Germline-derived CDR1 and CDR2 are SGHTA and FQGNSA. V was clipped by 5 bases and J by 1 base, with 14 bases between them. This CDR3 has 15 residues. CDR3 in DNA: TGTGCCAGCAGCCCGTCGGACGGGAATAACTATGGCTACACCTTC. This codes for CASSPSDGNNYGYTF.

The chain has TRBV7-9 and TRBJ2-1; 7 positions agree with TRBD1. Germline loops: CDR1 SEHNR, CDR2 FQNEAQ (reference sequence). V lost 4 bases and J lost 6; bases outside the gene matches: 9. The CDR3 extends over 15 amino acids. CDR3: CASSSTGDSPNEQFF. Written as DNA, the CDR3 is TGTGCCAGCAGCTCTACAGGGGATTCTCCCAATGAGCAGTTCTTC.

The chain links TRBV5-1 to TRBJ2-7, with a possible D match to TRBD1 (5 bases). The germline V gene has CDR1 SGHRS and CDR2 YFSETQ. This CDR3 is 15 amino acids long. Trimming shortened V by 1 base and J by 1 base, and 12 bases separated the two germline ends. This CDR3 is CASSLLSGWSYEQYF. CDR3 DNA sequence: TGCGCCAGCAGCTTGCTCTCAGGGTGGTCCTACGAGCAGTACTTC.

V is TRBV5-6 and J is TRBJ2-1; D remains unclear. The CDR3 spans 13 residues. CDR1 and CDR2 from the germline V gene are SGHDT and YYEEEE. The V gene lost 1 base and the J gene lost 5 bases, with 7 bases spanning the gap. Here the CDR3 reads CASSLTRNNEQFF. CDR3 nucleotides: TGTGCCAGCAGCTTGACGCGTAACAATGAGCAGTTCTTC.

This clone has a handful of counts. J is TRBJ1-1 and V is TRBV7-3; D ambiguous. From germline, CDR1 is SGHTA and CDR2 FQGTGA. V lost 3 bases and J lost 0, with 5 bases in between. This CDR3 is 13 amino acids long. CDR3 residues: CASSFGLNTEAFF. The DNA for the CDR3 is TGTGCCAGCAGCTTCGGGTTGAACACTGAAGCTTTCTTT.

The chain employs TRBV11-1 and TRBJ2-7, with a tentative D call TRBD1 (5 bases). CDR1 is SGHAT and CDR2 is FQDESV in the germline V gene (reference sequence). The CDR3 spans 13 residues. The V end lost 3 bases, the J end lost 2 bases, and 8 bases lay between the germline ends. CDR3 region: CASSLQGPYEQYF. CDR3 sequence (DNA): TGTGCCAGCAGCTTGCAGGGTCCCTACGAGCAGTACTTC.

The genes are TRBV7-2 and TRBJ1-5; 8 nucleotides agree with TRBD1. CDR1 is SGHTA and CDR2 is FQGNSA in the germline V gene. The ends lost 6 bases at V and 2 bases at J; junction bases unmatched: 3. The length of the CDR3 is 14 residues. The CDR3 protein is CASRETGGNQPQHF. The CDR3 region has the DNA TGTGCCAGCAGGGAGACAGGGGGCAATCAGCCCCAGCATTTT.

This rearrangement joins TRBV5-5 to TRBJ2-7; D is perhaps TRBD1 (6 bases). This CDR3 is 14 amino acids long. Germline assignment: CDR1 SGHKS and CDR2 YYEKEE (reference sequence). The V and J ends lost 3 bases and 3 bases respectively, with 13 bases between them. In DNA form, the CDR3 reads TGTGCCAGCAGCTCGGACAGTCTATTCTACGAGCAGTACTTC. Protein product: CASSSDSLFYEQYF.

The chain couples TRBV7-2 to TRBJ1-5; 12 positions agree with TRBD1. J lost 6 bases, V lost 5 bases, and 8 bases had no gene match. The CDR3 has 16 residues. Germline lookup yields CDR1 SGHTA and CDR2 FQGNSA. In DNA form, the CDR3 reads TGTGCCAGCAGCCCAGGGACAGGGGGCTTCTCTCAGCCCCAGCATTTT. Amino acids: CASSPGTGGFSQPQHF. The entire variable domain, with the rest obtained from reference TRBV7-2 and TRBJ1-5, is as follows: GAGVSQSPSNKVTEKGKDVELRCDPISGHTALYWYRQSLGQGLEFLIYFQGNSAPDKSGLPSDRFSAERTGGSVSTLTIQRTQQEDSAVYLCASSPGTGGFSQPQHFGDGTRLSIL.

V usage is TRBV5-6 and J usage is TRBJ2-5, with TRBD2 matching 8 bases. The J segment lost 8 bases and the V segment lost 2 bases, leaving 14 bases of the junction unmatched. The CDR3 spans 16 residues. Germline V gene sequence: CDR1 SGHDT, CDR2 YYEEEE. The chain's CDR3 is CASSLISNGGAGTQYF. CDR3 in DNA: TGTGCCAGCAGCTTAATTAGTAACGGGGGGGCCGGAACCCAGTACTTC.